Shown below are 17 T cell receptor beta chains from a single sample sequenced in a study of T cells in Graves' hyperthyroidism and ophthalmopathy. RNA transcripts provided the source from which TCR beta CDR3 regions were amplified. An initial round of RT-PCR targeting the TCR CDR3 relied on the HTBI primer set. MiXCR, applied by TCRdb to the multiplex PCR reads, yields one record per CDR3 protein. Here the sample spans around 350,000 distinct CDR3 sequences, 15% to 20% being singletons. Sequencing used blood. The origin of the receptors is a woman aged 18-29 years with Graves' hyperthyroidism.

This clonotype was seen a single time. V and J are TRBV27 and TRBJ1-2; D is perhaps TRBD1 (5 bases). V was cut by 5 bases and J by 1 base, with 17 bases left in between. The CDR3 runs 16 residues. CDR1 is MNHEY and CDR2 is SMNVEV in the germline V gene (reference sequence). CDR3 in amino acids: CASSPSGGGINYGYTF. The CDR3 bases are TGTGCCAGCAGTCCCTCCGGCGGGGGAATTAACTATGGCTACACCTTC.

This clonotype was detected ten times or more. This CDR3 is CASSSTTNRVSWGTEAFF. As DNA, the CDR3 is TGTGCCAGCAGTTCGACAACTAACAGGGTATCGTGGGGCACTGAAGCTTTCTTT. V usage is TRBV28 and J usage is TRBJ1-1; TRBD1 might be the D (6 bases). Germline loops: CDR1 MDHEN, CDR2 SYDVKM. This CDR3 has 18 amino acids. Trimming removed 4 bases at V and 4 bases at J, with 25 bases between.

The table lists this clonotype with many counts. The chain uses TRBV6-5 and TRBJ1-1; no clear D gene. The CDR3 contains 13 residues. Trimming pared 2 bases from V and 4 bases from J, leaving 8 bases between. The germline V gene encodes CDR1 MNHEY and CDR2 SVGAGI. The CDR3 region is CASSYASGTEAFF. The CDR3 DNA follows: TGTGCCAGCAGTTACGCGTCCGGCACTGAAGCTTTCTTT.

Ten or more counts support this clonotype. CDR3 protein: CASSPGTSVETQYF. In DNA form, the CDR3 reads TGTGCCAGCAGCCCCGGGACTAGCGTGGAGACCCAGTACTTC. The chain links TRBV11-2 to TRBJ2-5, with TRBD2 matching over 10 bases. CDR3 length: 14 residues. Per the germline V gene, CDR1 is SGHAT and CDR2 is FQNNGV. Unmatched junction bases numbered 5, after V lost 5 bases and J lost 5 bases.

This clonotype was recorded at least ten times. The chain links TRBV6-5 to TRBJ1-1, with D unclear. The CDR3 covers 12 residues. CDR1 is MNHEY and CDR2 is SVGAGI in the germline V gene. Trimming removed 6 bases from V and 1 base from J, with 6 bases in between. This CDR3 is CASRGENTEAFF. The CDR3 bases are TGTGCCAGCAGGGGAGAGAACACTGAAGCTTTCTTT.

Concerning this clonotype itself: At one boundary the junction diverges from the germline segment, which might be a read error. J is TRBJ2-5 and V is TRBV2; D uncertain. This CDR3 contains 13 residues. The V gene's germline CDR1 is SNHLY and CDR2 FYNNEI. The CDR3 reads CASSVIGQETQYF. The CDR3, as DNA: TGTGCCAGTAGTGTCATCGGCCAAGAGACCCAGTACTTC.

The CDR3 here is CASSEAPLRTGELFF. In nucleotides, the CDR3 is TGTGCCAGCAGTGAAGCCCCCCTCCGCACCGGGGAGCTGTTTTTT. The rearrangement uses TRBV6-1 and TRBJ2-2; unclear D gene. CDR3 size: 15 residues. Trimming removed 0 bases from V and 4 bases from J, with 9 bases in between. Germline V CDR1 and CDR2: MNHNS, SASEGT.

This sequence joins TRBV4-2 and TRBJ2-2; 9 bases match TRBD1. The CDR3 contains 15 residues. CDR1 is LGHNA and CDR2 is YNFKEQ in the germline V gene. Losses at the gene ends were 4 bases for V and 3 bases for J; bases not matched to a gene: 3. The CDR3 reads CASSLRDRDTGELFF. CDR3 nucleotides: TGTGCCAGCAGCCTTCGGGACAGGGACACCGGGGAGCTGTTTTTT.

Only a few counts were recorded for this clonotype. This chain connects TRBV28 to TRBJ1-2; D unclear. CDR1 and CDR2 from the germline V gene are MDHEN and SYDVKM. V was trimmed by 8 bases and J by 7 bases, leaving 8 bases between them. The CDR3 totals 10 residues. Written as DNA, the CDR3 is TGTGCCAGCGGAACGACTGGCTACACCTTC. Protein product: CASGTTGYTF.

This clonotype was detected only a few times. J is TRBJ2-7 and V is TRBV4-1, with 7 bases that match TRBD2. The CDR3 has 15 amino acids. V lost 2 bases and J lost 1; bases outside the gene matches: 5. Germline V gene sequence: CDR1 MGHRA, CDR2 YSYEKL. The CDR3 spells CASSQTPGLSYEQYF. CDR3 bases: TGCGCCAGCAGCCAAACTCCGGGACTATCCTACGAGCAGTACTTC.

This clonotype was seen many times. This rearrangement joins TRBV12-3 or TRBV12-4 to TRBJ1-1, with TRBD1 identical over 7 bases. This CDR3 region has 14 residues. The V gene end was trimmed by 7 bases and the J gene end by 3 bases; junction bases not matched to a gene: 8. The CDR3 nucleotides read TGTGCCAGCATTCACAGGGGTGGGGACACTGAAGCTTTCTTT. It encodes CASIHRGGDTEAFF.

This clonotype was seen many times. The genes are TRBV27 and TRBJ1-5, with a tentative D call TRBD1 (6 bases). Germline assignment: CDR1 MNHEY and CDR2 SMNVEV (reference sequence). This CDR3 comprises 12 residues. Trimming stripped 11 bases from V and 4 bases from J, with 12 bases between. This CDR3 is CASRGRNQPQHF. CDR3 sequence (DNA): TGTGCCTCCAGGGGTCGGAATCAGCCCCAGCATTTT.

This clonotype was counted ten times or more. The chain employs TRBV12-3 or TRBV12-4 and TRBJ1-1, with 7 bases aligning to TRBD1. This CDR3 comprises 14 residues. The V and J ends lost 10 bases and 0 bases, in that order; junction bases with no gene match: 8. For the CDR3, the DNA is TGTGCCACCAGGGACAGAGCCATGAACACTGAAGCTTTCTTT. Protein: CATRDRAMNTEAFF.

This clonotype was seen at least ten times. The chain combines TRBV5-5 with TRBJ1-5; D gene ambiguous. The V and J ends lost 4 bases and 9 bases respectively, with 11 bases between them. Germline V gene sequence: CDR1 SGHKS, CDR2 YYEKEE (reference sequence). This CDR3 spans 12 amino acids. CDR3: CASSLRAGPQHF. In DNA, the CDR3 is TGTGCCAGCAGCCTGAGGGCGGGGCCCCAGCATTTT.

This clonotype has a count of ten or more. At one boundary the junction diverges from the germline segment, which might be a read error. The CDR3 nucleotides are TGTGCCAGCAGCGCTCCTTACCCAGGCACTGAAGCCTTCTTT. This encodes CASSAPYPGTEAFF. V is TRBV25-1 and J is TRBJ1-1, with D hard to call. This CDR3 has 14 residues. Germline V lookup: CDR1 MGHDK, CDR2 SYGVNS.

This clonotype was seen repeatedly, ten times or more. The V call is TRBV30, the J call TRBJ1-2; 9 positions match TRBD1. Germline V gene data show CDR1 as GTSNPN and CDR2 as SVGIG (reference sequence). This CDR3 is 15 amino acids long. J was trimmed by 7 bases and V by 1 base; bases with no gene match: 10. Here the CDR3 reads CAWSAPQQGAAGYTF. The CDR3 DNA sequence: TGTGCCTGGAGTGCCCCTCAACAGGGGGCGGCTGGCTACACCTTC.

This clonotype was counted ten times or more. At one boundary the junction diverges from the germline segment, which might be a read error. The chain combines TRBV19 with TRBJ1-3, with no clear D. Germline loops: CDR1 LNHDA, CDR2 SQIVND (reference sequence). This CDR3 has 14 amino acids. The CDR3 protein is CANSILQDRNTIYF. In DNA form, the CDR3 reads TGTGCCAATAGTATCCTCCAGGATCGAAACACCATATATTTT.